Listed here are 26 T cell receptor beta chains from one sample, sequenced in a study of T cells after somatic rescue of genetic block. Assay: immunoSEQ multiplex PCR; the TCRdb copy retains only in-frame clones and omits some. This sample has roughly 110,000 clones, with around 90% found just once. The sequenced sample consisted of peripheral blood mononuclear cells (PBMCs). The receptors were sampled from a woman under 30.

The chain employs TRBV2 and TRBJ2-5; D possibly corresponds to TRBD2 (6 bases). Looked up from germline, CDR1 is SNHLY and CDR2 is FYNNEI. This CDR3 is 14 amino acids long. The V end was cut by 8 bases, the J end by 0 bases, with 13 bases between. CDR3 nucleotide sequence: TGTGCCAGCGCGGGACCGCCGTACCAAGAGACCCAGTACTTC. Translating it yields CASAGPPYQETQYF.

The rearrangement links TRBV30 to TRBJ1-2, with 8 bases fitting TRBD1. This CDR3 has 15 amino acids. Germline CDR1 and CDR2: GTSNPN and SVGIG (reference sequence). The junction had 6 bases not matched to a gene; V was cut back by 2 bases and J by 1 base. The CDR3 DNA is TGTGCCTGGAGTTCAGGACAGGGTATTAACTATGGCTACACCTTC. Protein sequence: CAWSSGQGINYGYTF.

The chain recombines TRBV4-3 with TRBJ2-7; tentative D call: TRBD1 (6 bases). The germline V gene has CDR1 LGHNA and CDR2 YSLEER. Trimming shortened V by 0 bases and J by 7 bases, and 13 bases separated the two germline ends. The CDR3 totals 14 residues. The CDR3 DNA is TGCGCCAGCAGCCAAGACAGGGGACGGGAAGAGCAGTACTTC. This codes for CASSQDRGREEQYF.

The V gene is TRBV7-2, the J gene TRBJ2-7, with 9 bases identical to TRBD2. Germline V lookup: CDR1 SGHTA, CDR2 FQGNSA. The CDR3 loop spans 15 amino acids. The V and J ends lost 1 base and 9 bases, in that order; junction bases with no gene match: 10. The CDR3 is CASSLETSGAIGQYF. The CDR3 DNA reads TGTGCCAGCAGCTTAGAGACTAGCGGCGCGATCGGGCAGTACTTC.

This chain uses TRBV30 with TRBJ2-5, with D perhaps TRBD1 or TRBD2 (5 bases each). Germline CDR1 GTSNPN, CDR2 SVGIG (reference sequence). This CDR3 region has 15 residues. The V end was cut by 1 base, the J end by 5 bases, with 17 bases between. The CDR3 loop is CAWSDRGGMSETQYF. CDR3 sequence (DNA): TGTGCCTGGAGTGACCGTGGGGGTATGAGCGAGACCCAGTACTTC.

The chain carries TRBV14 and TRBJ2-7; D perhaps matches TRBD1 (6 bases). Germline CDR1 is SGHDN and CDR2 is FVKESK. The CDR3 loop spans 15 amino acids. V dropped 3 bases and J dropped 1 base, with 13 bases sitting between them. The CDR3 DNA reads TGTGCCAGCAGCCAGTTGGCAGGGGTATCCTACGAGCAGTACTTC. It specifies CASSQLAGVSYEQYF.

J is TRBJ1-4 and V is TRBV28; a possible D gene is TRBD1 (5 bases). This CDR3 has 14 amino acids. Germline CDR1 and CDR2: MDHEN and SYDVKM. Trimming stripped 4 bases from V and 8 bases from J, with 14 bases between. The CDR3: CASSSLGHPEKLFF. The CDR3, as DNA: TGTGCCAGCAGTTCCCTCGGACACCCGGAAAAACTGTTTTTT.

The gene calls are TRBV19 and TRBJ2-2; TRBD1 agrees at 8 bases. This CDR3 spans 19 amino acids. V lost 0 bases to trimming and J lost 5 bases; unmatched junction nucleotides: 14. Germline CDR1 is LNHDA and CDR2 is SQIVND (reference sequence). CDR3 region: CASSIDRGRSLRRTGELFF. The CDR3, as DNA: TGTGCCAGTAGTATAGACAGGGGGCGCTCGCTCAGGCGAACCGGGGAGCTGTTTTTT. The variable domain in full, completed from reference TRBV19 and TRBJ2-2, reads DGGITQSPKYLFRKEGQNVTLSCEQNLNHDAMYWYRQDPGQGLRLIYYSQIVNDFQKGDIAEGYSVSREKKESFPLTVTSAQKNPTAFYLCASSIDRGRSLRRTGELFFGEGSRLTVL.

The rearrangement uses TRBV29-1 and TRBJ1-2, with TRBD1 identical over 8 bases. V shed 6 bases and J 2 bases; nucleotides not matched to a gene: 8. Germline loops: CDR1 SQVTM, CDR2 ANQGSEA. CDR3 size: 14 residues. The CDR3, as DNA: TGCAGCGTCGCACGACAGGGGCGCAACTATGGCTACACCTTC. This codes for CSVARQGRNYGYTF.

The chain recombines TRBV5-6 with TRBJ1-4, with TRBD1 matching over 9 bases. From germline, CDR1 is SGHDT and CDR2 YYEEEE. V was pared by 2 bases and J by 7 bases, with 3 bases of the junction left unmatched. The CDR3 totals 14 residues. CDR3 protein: CASSLQGAGEKLFF. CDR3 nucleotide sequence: TGTGCCAGCAGCTTACAGGGGGCGGGTGAAAAACTGTTTTTT.

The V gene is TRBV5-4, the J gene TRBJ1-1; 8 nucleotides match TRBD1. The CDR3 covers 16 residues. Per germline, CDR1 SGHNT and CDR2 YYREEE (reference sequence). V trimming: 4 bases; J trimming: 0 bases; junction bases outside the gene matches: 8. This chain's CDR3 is CASSGGRGRMNTEAFF. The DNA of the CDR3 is TGTGCCAGCAGCGGCGGCAGGGGGCGCATGAACACTGAAGCTTTCTTT.

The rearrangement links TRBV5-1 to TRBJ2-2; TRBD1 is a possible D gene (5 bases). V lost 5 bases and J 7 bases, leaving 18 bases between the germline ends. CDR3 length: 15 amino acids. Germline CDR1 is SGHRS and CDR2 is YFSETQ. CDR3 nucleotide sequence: TGCGCCAGCAGACCGGCAGCCTATAGGGGCGGGGAGCTGTTTTTT. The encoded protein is CASRPAAYRGGELFF.

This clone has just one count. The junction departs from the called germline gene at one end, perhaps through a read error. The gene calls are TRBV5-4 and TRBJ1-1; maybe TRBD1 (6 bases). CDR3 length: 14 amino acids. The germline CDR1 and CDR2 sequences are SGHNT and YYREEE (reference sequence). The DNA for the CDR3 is TGTGCCAGCAGGTTGGGACACCAAAACACTGAAGCTTTCTTT. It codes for CASRLGHQNTEAFF.

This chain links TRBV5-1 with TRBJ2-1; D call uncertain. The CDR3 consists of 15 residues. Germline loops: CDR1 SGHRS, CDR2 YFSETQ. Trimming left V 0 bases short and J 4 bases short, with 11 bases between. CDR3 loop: CASSLEPVLYNEQFF. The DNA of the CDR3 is TGCGCCAGCAGCTTGGAACCAGTGCTTTACAATGAGCAGTTCTTC.

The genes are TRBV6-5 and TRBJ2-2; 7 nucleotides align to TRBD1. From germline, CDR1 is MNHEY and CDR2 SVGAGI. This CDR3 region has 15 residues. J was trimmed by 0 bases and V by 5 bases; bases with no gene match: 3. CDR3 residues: CASSQQGSNTGELFF. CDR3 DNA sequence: TGTGCCAGCAGTCAACAGGGGTCGAACACCGGGGAGCTGTTTTTT.

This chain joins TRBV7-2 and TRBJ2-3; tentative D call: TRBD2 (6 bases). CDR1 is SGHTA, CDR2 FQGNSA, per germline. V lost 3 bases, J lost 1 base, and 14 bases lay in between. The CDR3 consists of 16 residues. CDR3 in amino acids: CASSFGGAAGTDTQYF. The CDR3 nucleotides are TGTGCCAGCAGCTTCGGCGGGGCCGCGGGCACAGATACGCAGTATTTT.

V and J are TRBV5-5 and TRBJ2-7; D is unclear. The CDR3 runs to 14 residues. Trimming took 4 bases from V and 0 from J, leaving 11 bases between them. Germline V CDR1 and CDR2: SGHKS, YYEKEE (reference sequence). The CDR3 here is CASSTETVSYEQYF. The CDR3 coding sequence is TGTGCCAGCAGCACCGAGACGGTCTCCTACGAGCAGTACTTC.

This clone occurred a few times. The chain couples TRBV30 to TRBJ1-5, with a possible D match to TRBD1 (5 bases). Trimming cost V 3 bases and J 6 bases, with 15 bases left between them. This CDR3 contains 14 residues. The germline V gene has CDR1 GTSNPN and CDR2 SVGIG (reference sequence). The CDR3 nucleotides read TGTGCCTGGAGCAAAGGGGCGGAAAGTCAGCCCCAGCATTTT. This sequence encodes CAWSKGAESQPQHF.

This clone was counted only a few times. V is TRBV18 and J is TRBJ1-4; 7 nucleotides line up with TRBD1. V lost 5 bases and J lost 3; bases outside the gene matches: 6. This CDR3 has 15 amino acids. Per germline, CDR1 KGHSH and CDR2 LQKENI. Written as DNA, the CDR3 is TGTGCCAGCTCATCACAACAGGGGCCTAATGAAAAACTGTTTTTT. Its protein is CASSSQQGPNEKLFF.

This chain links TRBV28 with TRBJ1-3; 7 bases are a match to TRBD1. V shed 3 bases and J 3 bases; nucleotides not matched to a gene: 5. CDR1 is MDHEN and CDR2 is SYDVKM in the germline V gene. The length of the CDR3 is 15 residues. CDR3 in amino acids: CASSFDRVFGNTIYF. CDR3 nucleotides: TGTGCCAGCAGTTTCGACAGGGTGTTTGGAAACACCATATATTTT.

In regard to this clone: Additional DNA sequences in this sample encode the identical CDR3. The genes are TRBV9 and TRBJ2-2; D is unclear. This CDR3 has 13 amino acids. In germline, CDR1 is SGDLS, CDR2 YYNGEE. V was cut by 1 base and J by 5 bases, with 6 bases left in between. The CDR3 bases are TGTGCCAGCAGCGTATGGGGTACCGGGGAGCTGTTTTTT. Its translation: CASSVWGTGELFF.

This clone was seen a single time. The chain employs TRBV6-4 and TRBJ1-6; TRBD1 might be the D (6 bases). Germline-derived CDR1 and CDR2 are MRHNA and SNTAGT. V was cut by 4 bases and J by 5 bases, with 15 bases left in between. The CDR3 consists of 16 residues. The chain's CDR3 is CASSVAAGVDNSPLHF. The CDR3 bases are TGTGCCAGCAGTGTGGCGGCAGGGGTTGATAATTCACCCCTCCACTTT.

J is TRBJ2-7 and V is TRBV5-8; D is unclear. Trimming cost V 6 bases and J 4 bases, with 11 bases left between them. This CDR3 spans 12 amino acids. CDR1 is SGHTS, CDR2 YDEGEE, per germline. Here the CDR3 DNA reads TGTGCCAGCACTCGACGGGCATACGAGCAGTACTTC. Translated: CASTRRAYEQYF. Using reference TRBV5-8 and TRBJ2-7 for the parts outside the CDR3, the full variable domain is EAGVTQSPTHLIKTRGQQATLRCSPISGHTSVYWYQQALGLGLQFLLWYDEGEERNRGNFPPRFSGRQFPNYSSELNVNALELEDSALYLCASTRRAYEQYFGPGTRLTVT.

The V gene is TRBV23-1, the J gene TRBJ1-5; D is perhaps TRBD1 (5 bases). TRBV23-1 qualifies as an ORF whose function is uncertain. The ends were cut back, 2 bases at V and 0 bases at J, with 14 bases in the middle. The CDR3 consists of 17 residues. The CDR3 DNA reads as TGCGCCAGCAGTCAACCGGGGAGGGGTGATAGCAATCAGCCCCAGCATTTT. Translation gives CASSQPGRGDSNQPQHF.

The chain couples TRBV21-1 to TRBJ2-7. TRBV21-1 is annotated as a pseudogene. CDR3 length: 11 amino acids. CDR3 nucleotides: TGTGCCAGCAGTGCTAGGGACGAGCAGTACTTC. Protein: CASSARDEQYF.

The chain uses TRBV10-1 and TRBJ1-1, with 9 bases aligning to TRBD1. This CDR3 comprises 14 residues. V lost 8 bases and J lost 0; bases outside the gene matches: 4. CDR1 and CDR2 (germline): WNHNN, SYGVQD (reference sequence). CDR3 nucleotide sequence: TGCGCCAGCCGGACAGGGGATCTGAACACTGAAGCTTTCTTT. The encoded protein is CASRTGDLNTEAFF.